The 18 T cell receptor beta chains in this list originate from one sample, sequenced in a study of Graves' ophthalmopathy and Graves' hyperthyroidism. Amplified material comprised TCR beta CDR3 regions derived from RNA transcripts. HTBI-primed first-round RT-PCR preceded second-round multiplex PCR. In TCRdb, the multiplex PCR reads were re-called with MiXCR into one record per CDR3 protein. The sample holds 350,000 to 400,000 distinct CDR3 sequences, 18% seen once. What was sequenced was peripheral blood. Receptor source: a woman aged 18-35 years with Graves' ophthalmopathy.

This chain joins TRBV7-3 and TRBJ2-2, with D perhaps being TRBD1 or TRBD2 (5 bases each). The CDR3 contains 12 residues. From germline, CDR1 is SGHTA and CDR2 FQGTGA. V lost 10 bases and J 8 bases, leaving 14 bases between the germline ends. The CDR3 DNA follows: TGTGCCATCGGGGCTCCCCATGGGGAGCTGTTTTTT. Protein sequence: CAIGAPHGELFF.

This clonotype has a count of ten or more. The V call is TRBV15, the J call TRBJ1-2; perhaps TRBD1 as D (5 bases). V was cut by 9 bases and J by 1 base, with 18 bases left in between. This CDR3 contains 15 residues. The germline CDR1 and CDR2 sequences are LNHNV and YYDKDF (reference sequence). The DNA for the CDR3 is TGTGCCACGCAACCAGGGTCTCTTTATAACTATGGCTACACCTTC. Protein: CATQPGSLYNYGYTF.

In its sample, this clonotype was seen a few times. The chain employs TRBV24-1 and TRBJ2-7; TRBD2 agrees at 7 bases. Germline CDR1 and CDR2: KGHDR and SFDVKD. The CDR3 is 14 residues long. V trimming: 3 bases; J trimming: 3 bases; junction bases outside the gene matches: 4. The CDR3 sequence: CATSDGGDGYEQYF. CDR3 bases: TGTGCCACCAGTGATGGGGGGGACGGCTACGAGCAGTACTTC.

The J gene is TRBJ2-7, the V gene TRBV6-1; 12 nucleotides line up with TRBD2. The CDR3 is 16 residues long. Germline V gives CDR1 MNHNS, CDR2 SASEGT. After removal of 4 bases from V and 5 bases from J, the junction contained 9 bases not matched to a gene. As DNA, the CDR3 is TGTGCCAGCAGTGGCAGACTAGCGGGAGCCATAAACGAGCAGTACTTC. As protein: CASSGRLAGAINEQYF.

In this sample, this clonotype turned up many times. The gene calls are TRBV28 and TRBJ2-2; unclear D gene. Germline V gene sequence: CDR1 MDHEN, CDR2 SYDVKM. Trimming cost V 6 bases and J 3 bases, with 14 bases left between them. The CDR3 sequence is 15 residues long. The CDR3 loop is CASSAASLDTGELFF. CDR3 bases: TGTGCCAGCAGCGCCGCGAGTCTGGACACCGGGGAGCTGTTTTTT.

This clonotype was observed at least ten times. The V gene is TRBV28, the J gene TRBJ1-1; the D is unclear. Germline V gives CDR1 MDHEN, CDR2 SYDVKM. The CDR3 consists of 12 residues. The V end lost 7 bases, the J end lost 0 bases, and 6 bases lay between the germline ends. The CDR3 region is CASTEMNTEAFF. CDR3 nucleotide sequence: TGTGCCAGCACCGAGATGAACACTGAAGCTTTCTTT.

The CDR3 coding sequence is TGTGCCAGCAGCTTAGGGGACAGGACCCGACGAGCTTTCTTT. Amino acid sequence: CASSLGDRTRRAFF. The chain employs TRBV7-8 and TRBJ1-1, with TRBD1 matching 8 bases. V dropped 1 base and J dropped 10; count of bases not matched to a gene: 8. Germline V gives CDR1 SGHVS, CDR2 FQNEAQ. This CDR3 is 14 amino acids long.

This clonotype appeared many times. The junction departs from the called germline gene at one end, perhaps through a read error. The V and J genes are TRBV12-3 or TRBV12-4 and TRBJ2-7; D is ambiguous. The CDR3 sequence is 11 residues long. The CDR3 reads CASSELTEQCF. For the CDR3, the DNA is TGTGCCAGCAGCGAACTTACGGAGCAGTGCTTC.

The rearrangement links TRBV6-1 to TRBJ2-7, with 8 bases matching TRBD1. CDR3 length: 14 residues. Germline CDR1 reads MNHNS; CDR2 reads SASEGT. J lost 5 bases, V lost 4 bases, and 7 bases had no gene match. The CDR3, as DNA: TGTGCCAGCAGTGGCCAGGGACAGGCGGACGAGCAGTACTTC. This sequence encodes CASSGQGQADEQYF.

Ten or more counts support this clonotype. V and J are TRBV10-3 and TRBJ2-5, with D perhaps TRBD2 (5 bases). CDR3 length equals 13 residues. The V end was cut by 5 bases, the J end by 5 bases, with 12 bases between. Looked up from germline, CDR1 is ENHRY and CDR2 is SYGVKD. In DNA form, the CDR3 reads TGTGCCATCAGTACCGGAGGCCGGGAGACCCAGTACTTC. It encodes CAISTGGRETQYF.

The V and J genes are TRBV27 and TRBJ1-4; D is undetermined. The CDR3 is 13 amino acids. V dropped 5 bases and J dropped 4 bases, with 8 bases sitting between them. Germline lookup yields CDR1 MNHEY and CDR2 SMNVEV (reference sequence). The CDR3 reads CASSGSRNEKLFF. In DNA form, the CDR3 reads TGTGCCAGCAGTGGCTCCCGTAATGAAAAACTGTTTTTT.

In this sample, this clonotype turned up many times. The CDR3 spells CAWDTGGRTVDTEAFF. CDR3 coding DNA: TGTGCCTGGGACACAGGGGGAAGGACGGTGGACACTGAAGCTTTCTTT. The chain recombines TRBV30 with TRBJ1-1; 8 nucleotides line up with TRBD1. Germline V gene lookup returns CDR1 GTSNPN and CDR2 SVGIG (reference sequence). The CDR3 is 16 residues long. The junction had 14 bases not matched to a gene; V was cut back by 5 bases and J by 3 bases.

The CDR3 loop reads CASRSSDRVRGYTF. The CDR3 DNA is TGTGCCAGCAGATCCTCCGACAGGGTGAGAGGCTACACCTTC. The chain uses TRBV7-9 and TRBJ1-2, with 7 bases aligning to TRBD1. There are 14 residues in the CDR3. Germline V gene lookup returns CDR1 SEHNR and CDR2 FQNEAQ (reference sequence). After removal of 6 bases from V and 8 bases from J, the junction contained 12 bases not matched to a gene.

This clonotype was seen at least ten times. This rearrangement joins TRBV20-1 to TRBJ2-5, with 8 bases matching TRBD1. Germline V gene lookup returns CDR1 DFQATT and CDR2 SNEGSKA (reference sequence). The V and J ends lost 0 bases and 2 bases, in that order; junction bases with no gene match: 8. The CDR3 covers 16 residues. The CDR3 spells CSARDADRAVQETQYF. CDR3 nucleotides: TGCAGTGCTAGAGATGCGGACAGGGCTGTACAAGAGACCCAGTACTTC.

This clonotype was found many times. This chain links TRBV12-3 or TRBV12-4 with TRBJ2-4; 9 nucleotides agree with TRBD1. The CDR3 is 17 residues long. After removal of 1 base from V and 0 bases from J, the junction contained 4 bases not matched to a gene. In nucleotides, the CDR3 is TGTGCCAGCAGTTTAGGGACAGGGGCAACAGCCAAAAACATTCAGTACTTC. It codes for CASSLGTGATAKNIQYF.

The sample holds many counts of this clonotype. V gene TRBV28 combines with J gene TRBJ2-7; D unresolved. Trimming shortened V by 5 bases and J by 5 bases, and 7 bases separated the two germline ends. The CDR3 has 11 amino acids. Germline V gene lookup returns CDR1 MDHEN and CDR2 SYDVKM. CDR3 sequence (DNA): TGTGCCAGCAGTACCGTGGACGAGCAGTACTTC. This codes for CASSTVDEQYF. Looking up the rest from reference TRBV28 and TRBJ2-7 gives the full variable domain: DVKVTQSSRYLVKRTGEKVFLECVQDMDHENMFWYRQDPGLGLRLIYFSYDVKMKEKGDIPEGYSVSREKKERFSLILESASTNQTSMYLCASSTVDEQYFGPGTRLTVT.

The chain recombines TRBV27 with TRBJ2-7; weak D call: TRBD1 (6 bases). The V gene lost 5 bases and the J gene lost 1 base, with 15 bases spanning the gap. Germline V lookup: CDR1 MNHEY, CDR2 SMNVEV (reference sequence). This CDR3 is built from 15 residues. The CDR3, as DNA: TGTGCCAGCAGTACCCCCGGGACACTTTCCTACGAGCAGTACTTC. This sequence encodes CASSTPGTLSYEQYF.

The chain carries TRBV6-1 and TRBJ1-2, with 8 bases that match TRBD1. The germline gives CDR1 MNHNS, CDR2 SASEGT. The J segment lost 2 bases and the V segment lost 6 bases, leaving 5 bases of the junction unmatched. The CDR3 spans 14 residues. CDR3 protein: CASSDRGGNYGYTF. The CDR3 nucleotides read TGTGCCAGCAGCGACAGGGGCGGCAACTATGGCTACACCTTC.